The 11 T cell receptor beta chains below all came from one sample that was sequenced in a study of CD8 T cells in Susac syndrome. Random-hexamer reverse transcription was applied to about 0.45 to 1 ug RNA. Via MiXCR, TCRdb re-called the immunoSEQ multiplex PCR reads, giving one row per CDR3 protein. The sample lists about 200,000 distinct CDR3 sequences, 95% seen once, with around 0.1% in the top ten. Sequenced sample: CD4+ T cells from PBMCs. These receptors were collected from a human donor in good health.

V is TRBV29-1 and J is TRBJ1-3; no clear D. The V gene's germline CDR1 is SQVTM and CDR2 ANQGSEA. The CDR3 spans 12 residues. Trimming pared 5 bases from V and 1 base from J, leaving 6 bases between. The CDR3 nucleotides are TGCAGCGTTTCGGATTCTGGAAACACCATATATTTT. The encoded protein is CSVSDSGNTIYF.

The CDR3: CASSFGISGGAGNEQFF. The DNA for the CDR3 is TGTGCCAGCAGTTTCGGAATTAGCGGGGGGGCGGGCAATGAGCAGTTCTTC. The V gene is TRBV27, the J gene TRBJ2-1; 11 bases are shared with TRBD2. The germline V gene encodes CDR1 MNHEY and CDR2 SMNVEV (reference sequence). Losses at the gene ends were 3 bases for V and 6 bases for J; bases not matched to a gene: 10. CDR3 size: 17 residues.

The chain is built from TRBV29-1 and TRBJ1-2, with TRBD1 identical over 8 bases. The CDR3 covers 12 residues. After removal of 4 bases from V and 6 bases from J, the junction contained 4 bases not matched to a gene. Germline V lookup: CDR1 SQVTM, CDR2 ANQGSEA. This chain's CDR3 is CSVGDRIDGYTF. The CDR3 nucleotides are TGCAGCGTTGGGGACAGGATTGATGGCTACACCTTC.

The V call is TRBV18, the J call TRBJ1-4; TRBD1 matches at 9 bases. The CDR3 is 14 amino acids. V was clipped by 3 bases and J by 8 bases; unmatched bases: 4. Looked up from germline, CDR1 is KGHSH and CDR2 is LQKENI. The CDR3, as DNA: TGTGCCAGCTCACCTTTGGACAGGGGCGAAAAACTGTTTTTT. Translation: CASSPLDRGEKLFF.

This chain joins TRBV5-4 and TRBJ2-5, with a tentative D call TRBD1 (5 bases). Trimming left V 5 bases short and J 7 bases short, with 15 bases between. This CDR3 comprises 13 residues. Germline lookup yields CDR1 SGHNT and CDR2 YYREEE (reference sequence). Here the CDR3 reads CASSTDRGGTQYF. CDR3 coding DNA: TGTGCCAGCAGTACCGACAGAGGCGGGACCCAGTACTTC.

This sequence joins TRBV29-1 and TRBJ2-1; 8 bases fit TRBD1. After removal of 8 bases from V and 6 bases from J, the junction contained 12 bases not matched to a gene. The CDR3 runs 14 residues. Germline V CDR1 and CDR2: SQVTM, ANQGSEA. The CDR3: CSIRQGQGFNEQFF. CDR3 nucleotides: TGCAGCATTAGACAGGGGCAGGGGTTCAATGAGCAGTTCTTC.

This clonotype occurred once. The CDR3 here is CSARAPDQPQHF. CDR3 DNA sequence: TGCAGTGCTAGGGCCCCAGACCAGCCCCAGCATTTT. The chain links TRBV20-1 to TRBJ1-5; D unclear. The CDR3 is 12 amino acids. With 3 bases removed from V and 7 bases from J, the gap between germline ends came to 10 bases. Germline V gene lookup returns CDR1 DFQATT and CDR2 SNEGSKA (reference sequence).

The CDR3 region is CASSLGTGVEYEQFF. The CDR3 bases are TGTGCCAGCAGCCTCGGGACAGGGGTAGAGTATGAGCAGTTCTTC. The rearrangement uses TRBV9 and TRBJ2-1; TRBD1 agrees at 10 bases. Looked up from germline, CDR1 is SGDLS and CDR2 is YYNGEE. The CDR3 loop spans 15 amino acids. Trimming at V came to 4 bases and at J to 8 bases, leaving 9 bases not matched to a gene.

This clonotype occurred once. V and J are TRBV15 and TRBJ2-5, with TRBD2 matching 10 bases. The CDR3 extends over 15 amino acids. V shed 3 bases and J 5 bases; nucleotides not matched to a gene: 6. CDR1 is LNHNV, CDR2 YYDKDF, per germline (reference sequence). The DNA for the CDR3 is TGTGCCACCAGCAGTCCTAGCGGGGGCCGGGAGACCCAGTACTTC. It is translated as CATSSPSGGRETQYF.

The genes are TRBV7-2 and TRBJ1-2; 7 bases map to TRBD1. The germline V gene encodes CDR1 SGHTA and CDR2 FQGNSA. The CDR3 runs to 13 residues. V was clipped by 5 bases and J by 8 bases; unmatched bases: 8. The CDR3 reads CASSDRESGGYTF. In nucleotides, the CDR3 is TGTGCCAGCAGCGACAGGGAATCCGGCGGCTACACCTTC.

The chain combines TRBV12-3 or TRBV12-4 with TRBJ1-5; weak D call: TRBD1 (6 bases). The CDR3 length is 19 residues. The V end was cut by 4 bases, the J end by 0 bases, with 22 bases between. The CDR3 sequence: CASSWGRGLGYDSNQPQHF. CDR3 coding DNA: TGTGCCAGCAGTTGGGGTCGGGGGCTTGGGTACGATAGCAATCAGCCCCAGCATTTT.